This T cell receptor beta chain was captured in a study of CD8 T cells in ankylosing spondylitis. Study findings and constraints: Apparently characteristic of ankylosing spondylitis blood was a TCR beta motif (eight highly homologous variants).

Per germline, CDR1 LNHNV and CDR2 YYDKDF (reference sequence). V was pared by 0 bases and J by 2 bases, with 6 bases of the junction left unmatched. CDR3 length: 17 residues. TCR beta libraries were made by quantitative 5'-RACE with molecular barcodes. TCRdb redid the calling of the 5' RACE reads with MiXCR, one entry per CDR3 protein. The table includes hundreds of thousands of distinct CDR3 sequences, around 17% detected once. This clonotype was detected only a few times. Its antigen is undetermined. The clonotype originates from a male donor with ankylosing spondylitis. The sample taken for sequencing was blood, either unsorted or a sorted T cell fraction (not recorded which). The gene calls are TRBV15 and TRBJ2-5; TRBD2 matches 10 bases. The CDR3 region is CATSREGLTSGQETQYF. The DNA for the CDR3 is TGTGCCACCAGCAGAGAGGGGCTGACTAGCGGGCAAGAGACCCAGTACTTC.